The entry below describes one T cell receptor beta chain. This CDR3 region has 15 residues. V dropped 2 bases and J dropped 5 bases, with 15 bases sitting between them. Germline lookup yields CDR1 MDHEN and CDR2 SYDVKM. Treatment here: around 19 received Ad26.COV2.S at low or high dose, single or two shots; a few received placebo; per-sample allocation not given. Samples were taken on day 63 after the first vaccine or placebo injection. Whoever gave the sample was an adult aged 18-55 years in Boston. Profiled with immunoSEQ multiplex PCR; TCRdb holds only in-frame clones, not every one. Of more than 300,000 clones listed, roughly nine tenths are singletons. The source of the sample is a study of Ad26.COV2.S vaccination and SARS-CoV-2 variants. About the study: Ad26.COV2.S was injected intramuscularly once or twice, 56 days apart.

The receptor was derived from a person between 18 and 65 years old who received the Ad26.COV2.S COVID-19 vaccine or a placebo. J is TRBJ1-1 and V is TRBV28; the D gene is possibly TRBD1 (5 bases). Sequences were derived from peripheral blood, sampled in a trial of Ad26.COV2.S vaccine versus placebo. The CDR3 nucleotides are TGTGCCAGCAGTTTAGGGCAGGGATTCAGAACTGAAGCTTTCTTT. The encoded protein is CASSLGQGFRTEAFF.